What follows are 4 T cell receptor beta chains derived from one specimen sequenced in a study of identifying expanded T cells in peripheral blood. Libraries were prepared by immunoSEQ multiplex PCR; TCRdb keeps only in-frame clonotypes and omits some of them. This repertoire shows around 81,000 clones, about 88% found once; its top ten account for around 4.5%. The sample was blood. The source is a person aged 18 to 70 in good health.

The gene calls are TRBV7-9 and TRBJ2-1, with TRBD2 matching over 8 bases. CDR1 and CDR2 (germline): SEHNR, FQNEAQ (reference sequence). Losses at the gene ends were 2 bases for V and 2 bases for J; bases not matched to a gene: 5. The CDR3 length is 16 residues. Here the CDR3 DNA reads TGTGCCAGCAGCTTATACGGGGGGGCCCCCTACAATGAGCAGTTCTTC. This encodes CASSLYGGAPYNEQFF.

This clone was seen just once. The chain carries TRBV7-3 and TRBJ1-1; D perhaps matches TRBD1 (5 bases). CDR1 SGHTA and CDR2 FQGTGA come from the germline V gene. The CDR3 consists of 15 residues. V lost 5 bases and J 0 bases, leaving 13 bases between the germline ends. CDR3 nucleotide sequence: TGTGCCAGCAGCGCGGCCCAGGGCATGAACACTGAAGCTTTCTTT. It yields the protein CASSAAQGMNTEAFF.

The chain joins TRBV7-2 to TRBJ2-2; D not resolved. Trimming removed 1 base from V and 4 bases from J, with 13 bases in between. CDR3 length: 16 amino acids. Germline V gene data show CDR1 as SGHTA and CDR2 as FQGNSA. CDR3 sequence reads: CASSLVPGPLTGELFF. The CDR3 bases are TGTGCCAGCAGCTTAGTCCCAGGCCCACTCACCGGGGAGCTGTTTTTT.

The chain recombines TRBV29-1 with TRBJ1-1, with D maybe TRBD1 (6 bases). V lost 6 bases to trimming and J lost 4 bases, with 21 bases between them. The CDR3 totals 15 residues. Germline values: CDR1 SQVTM, CDR2 ANQGSEA. The chain's CDR3 is CSVRNPGQQGTEAFF. The DNA of the CDR3 is TGCAGCGTCCGTAACCCGGGACAACAAGGCACTGAAGCTTTCTTT.